The clone carrying this T cell receptor beta chain has just a few counts. This CDR3 comprises 18 residues. After removal of 4 bases from V and 2 bases from J, the junction contained 13 bases not matched to a gene. CDR1 is LGHDT, CDR2 YNNKEL, per germline (reference sequence). The data derive from a study of metastatic and nonmetastatic thyroid tumors. Via MiXCR, TCRdb re-called the PCR reads. Altogether about 33,000 clones are present, about a tenth being singletons, with the ten largest covering about a sixth. Thyroid surgery was preceded by no treatment in any patient. J is TRBJ2-3 and V is TRBV3-1, with 9 positions matching TRBD2. The sequencing input was blood. This TCR derives from a female donor with papillary thyroid cancer or a benign thyroid nodule (not recorded which). Some clones in this sample may be carry-over from other donors' samples. The CDR3 sequence is CASSPTRIAGAYTDTQYF. The CDR3 region has the DNA TGTGCCAGCAGCCCGACGAGGATAGCGGGGGCCTACACAGATACGCAGTATTTT.